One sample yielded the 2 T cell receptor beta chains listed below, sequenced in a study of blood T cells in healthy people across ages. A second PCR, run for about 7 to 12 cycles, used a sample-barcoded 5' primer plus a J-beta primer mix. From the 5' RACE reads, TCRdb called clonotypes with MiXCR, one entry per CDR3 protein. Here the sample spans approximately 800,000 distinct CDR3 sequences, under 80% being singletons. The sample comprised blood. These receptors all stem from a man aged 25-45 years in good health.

The CDR3 sequence: CASSLLRRDGYTF. CDR3 in DNA: TGTGCCAGCAGCCTCCTCCGCAGAGACGGCTACACCTTC. J is TRBJ1-2 and V is TRBV6-2 or TRBV6-3; no firm D call. The CDR3 has 13 residues. Germline V lookup: CDR1 MNHEY, CDR2 SVGEGT. Trimming took off 6 bases at V and 8 bases at J, with 16 bases between the two ends.

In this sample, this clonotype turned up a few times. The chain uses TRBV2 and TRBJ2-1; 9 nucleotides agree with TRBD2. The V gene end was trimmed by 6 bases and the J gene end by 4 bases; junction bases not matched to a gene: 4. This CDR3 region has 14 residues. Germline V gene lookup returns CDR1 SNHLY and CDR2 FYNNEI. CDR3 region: CASRAGGGYNEQFF. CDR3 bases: TGTGCCAGCAGGGCGGGGGGGGGTTACAATGAGCAGTTCTTC.